The next 25 T cell receptor beta chains were all read from a single sample in a study of vaccination and CD4 T cells after COVID-19. As to treatment: roughly nine-day PBMC culture with coronavirus spike peptide pools or control peptides (ViraFEST assay). CD4+ T cells of the unexposed donor were collected before the COVID-19 pandemic (2011-2018). With the Oncomine TCR Beta short-read assay, DNA from cultured CD4+ T cells was sequenced. One entry per CDR3 protein results from TCRdb running MiXCR on the PCR reads. This table holds 6,000 to 7,500 distinct CDR3 sequences, 40% to 55% found once. Antigens of these TCRs are unknown. The specimen was CD4+ T cells from blood, cultured in vitro. All receptors come from a human donor in good health.

CDR3 region: CATQKGGDEQFF. For the CDR3, the DNA is TGTGCCACCCAAAAGGGAGGCGATGAGCAGTTCTTC. V usage is TRBV10-3 and J usage is TRBJ2-1, with D maybe TRBD2 (6 bases). V was pared by 10 bases and J by 8 bases, with 15 bases between. This CDR3 has 12 residues. Germline assignment: CDR1 ENHRY and CDR2 SYGVKD.

This clonotype was counted only a few times. CDR3 coding DNA: TGTGCCAGCAGCTTAAGGACTAGCGGGAGTTTGTGGACCGGGGAGCTGTTTTTT. Its translation: CASSLRTSGSLWTGELFF. The chain combines TRBV7-8 with TRBJ2-2, with 13 positions matching TRBD2. Germline V CDR1 and CDR2: SGHVS, FQNEAQ. V was pared by 2 bases and J by 5 bases, with 8 bases of the junction left unmatched. The CDR3 has 18 amino acids.

The chain couples TRBV20-1 to TRBJ1-6, with TRBD1 identical over 8 bases. The CDR3 length is 14 residues. J lost 6 bases, V lost 3 bases, and 4 bases had no gene match. Germline V lookup: CDR1 DFQATT, CDR2 SNEGSKA (reference sequence). The CDR3 here is CSARATGGNSPLHF. The CDR3 DNA follows: TGCAGTGCTAGGGCCACAGGGGGTAATTCACCCCTCCACTTT.

J is TRBJ2-5 and V is TRBV19; TRBD2 aligns across 7 bases. V shed 4 bases, J shed 2 bases, and the junction held 4 bases outside the gene matches. The germline V gene encodes CDR1 LNHDA and CDR2 SQIVND (reference sequence). The CDR3 is 14 residues long. CDR3 sequence reads: CASSNGLVQETQYF. CDR3 coding DNA: TGTGCCAGTAGTAACGGACTAGTACAAGAGACCCAGTACTTC.

This chain links TRBV20-1 with TRBJ2-4; TRBD1 matches at 7 bases. The length of the CDR3 is 15 residues. With V trimmed by 0 bases and J by 5 bases, 7 bases remained unmatched. The germline gives CDR1 DFQATT, CDR2 SNEGSKA (reference sequence). This chain's CDR3 is CSARDLTGPQNIQYF. For the CDR3, the DNA is TGCAGTGCTAGAGATCTGACAGGGCCCCAAAACATTCAGTACTTC.

This CDR3 is CASSTEQGTYGYTF. CDR3 nucleotides: TGTGCCAGTAGTACGGAACAGGGAACCTATGGCTACACCTTC. This chain links TRBV19 with TRBJ1-2; a weak D match, TRBD1 (6 bases). The ends were cut back, 4 bases at V and 4 bases at J, with 13 bases in the middle. Germline lookup yields CDR1 LNHDA and CDR2 SQIVND (reference sequence). There are 14 residues in the CDR3.

The V call is TRBV20-1, the J call TRBJ2-2; 8 bases map to TRBD2. Germline V gene data show CDR1 as DFQATT and CDR2 as SNEGSKA (reference sequence). The CDR3 is 15 amino acids. The ends lost 6 bases at V and 8 bases at J; junction bases unmatched: 14. CDR3 protein: CSAYKAGVISGELFF. CDR3 nucleotides: TGCAGTGCGTATAAAGCGGGAGTAATATCTGGGGAGCTGTTTTTT.

The J gene is TRBJ1-1, the V gene TRBV5-1; D gene unclear. The CDR3 runs to 16 residues. Trimming took 3 bases from V and 0 from J, leaving 15 bases between them. CDR1 and CDR2 (germline): SGHRS, YFSETQ. This CDR3 is CASSSSPSGVNTEAFF. In nucleotides, the CDR3 is TGCGCCAGCAGCTCAAGCCCCTCAGGAGTGAACACTGAAGCTTTCTTT.

The chain links TRBV15 to TRBJ1-2; D gene uncertain. The CDR3 has 17 residues. Trimming shortened V by 0 bases and J by 1 base, and 15 bases separated the two germline ends. Germline V CDR1 and CDR2: LNHNV, YYDKDF (reference sequence). CDR3 sequence: CATSRDRAAAINYGYTF. The CDR3 region has the DNA TGTGCCACCAGCAGAGATCGGGCAGCCGCAATTAACTATGGCTACACCTTC.

This rearrangement joins TRBV19 to TRBJ1-5, with 11 bases lining up with TRBD1. Germline assignment: CDR1 LNHDA and CDR2 SQIVND (reference sequence). V dropped 7 bases and J dropped 6; count of bases not matched to a gene: 5. This CDR3 is 14 amino acids long. CDR3 region: CASNLDRGPQPQHF. In nucleotides, the CDR3 is TGTGCCAGTAATTTGGACAGGGGGCCTCAGCCCCAGCATTTT.

This clonotype has just a few counts. An end of the junction differs from the germline gene, which may be a read error. The chain joins TRBV20-1 to TRBJ1-5; 7 positions match TRBD1. This CDR3 is built from 14 residues. Germline V CDR1 and CDR2: DFQATT, SNEGSKA (reference sequence). The CDR3 DNA is TGCAGTGCTAGCCGGGACAGTAGCTATCAGCCCCAGCATTTT. This translates into CSASRDSSYQPQHF.

This chain joins TRBV30 and TRBJ2-5; D not certain. This CDR3 has 14 amino acids. Trimming stripped 1 base from V and 1 base from J, with 10 bases between. The germline V gene has CDR1 GTSNPN and CDR2 SVGIG (reference sequence). The CDR3 DNA is TGTGCCTGGAGTGCCTCCGTCTTCCAAGAGACCCAGTACTTC. This codes for CAWSASVFQETQYF. The full variable domain, rest sourced from reference TRBV30 and TRBJ2-5, is SQTIHQWPATLVQPVGSPLSLECTVEGTSNPNLYWYRQAAGRGLQLLFYSVGIGQISSEVPQNLSASRPQDRQFILSSKKLLLSDSGFYLCAWSASVFQETQYFGPGTRLLVL.

This chain links TRBV28 with TRBJ2-5; 10 bases line up with TRBD2. The germline V gene encodes CDR1 MDHEN and CDR2 SYDVKM. This CDR3 has 15 residues. The V and J ends lost 7 bases and 1 base, in that order; junction bases with no gene match: 6. The CDR3 here is CASKELAGPQETQYF. In DNA, the CDR3 is TGTGCCAGCAAGGAACTAGCGGGGCCCCAAGAGACCCAGTACTTC.

V and J are TRBV6-2 or TRBV6-3 and TRBJ1-2, with TRBD1 matching 7 bases. Germline lookup yields CDR1 MNHEY and CDR2 SVGEGT. The CDR3 is 18 residues long. V shed 4 bases, J shed 2 bases, and the junction held 16 bases outside the gene matches. The CDR3 sequence: CASSWEPLTGQLNYGYTF. CDR3 in DNA: TGTGCCAGCAGTTGGGAACCTCTTACGGGACAGCTAAACTATGGCTACACCTTC.

The V and J genes are TRBV19 and TRBJ2-7; D not resolved. This CDR3 is built from 17 residues. V lost 0 bases, J lost 2 bases, and 17 bases lay in between. CDR1 LNHDA and CDR2 SQIVND come from the germline V gene (reference sequence). CDR3 in amino acids: CASSIEHLRTLAYEQYF. CDR3 DNA sequence: TGTGCCAGTAGTATAGAACACCTCAGGACCTTGGCCTACGAGCAGTACTTC.

The chain uses TRBV4-1 and TRBJ2-7, with 10 nucleotides matching TRBD2. J was trimmed by 0 bases and V by 1 base; bases with no gene match: 6. From germline, CDR1 is MGHRA and CDR2 YSYEKL. There are 17 residues in the CDR3. CDR3 in amino acids: CASSQGPLAGVSYEQYF. The CDR3 bases are TGCGCCAGCAGCCAAGGGCCCCTAGCGGGGGTCTCCTACGAGCAGTACTTC.

The chain links TRBV19 to TRBJ1-2; 7 bases align to TRBD1. The CDR3 sequence is 13 residues long. The V and J ends lost 10 bases and 10 bases, in that order; junction bases with no gene match: 15. The germline gives CDR1 LNHDA, CDR2 SQIVND (reference sequence). The CDR3 coding sequence is TGTGCCACCTTTGGACAGGCGAGCCGAGACTACACCTTC. Amino acid sequence: CATFGQASRDYTF.

The chain has TRBV6-2 or TRBV6-3 and TRBJ2-7; D perhaps matches TRBD2 (6 bases). The CDR3 consists of 13 residues. The germline gives CDR1 MNHEY, CDR2 SVGEGT. Between the trimmed V and J ends, which lost 6 bases and 4 bases, there was a span of 13 bases. The CDR3 coding sequence is TGTGCCAGCAGACAAAACGGGGGTTACGAGCAGTACTTC. It yields the protein CASRQNGGYEQYF.

J is TRBJ1-1 and V is TRBV2; maybe TRBD1 (6 bases). V was clipped by 7 bases and J by 11 bases, with 14 bases between them. CDR3 length: 11 amino acids. Germline lookup yields CDR1 SNHLY and CDR2 FYNNEI. The CDR3 DNA sequence: TGTGCCAGCAACAGGGAGTGGGCGGCTTTCTTT. Residues: CASNREWAAFF.

J is TRBJ1-2 and V is TRBV20-1; D might be TRBD1 (5 bases). Trimming stripped 5 bases from V and 5 bases from J, with 15 bases between. This CDR3 is 13 amino acids long. Germline V gives CDR1 DFQATT, CDR2 SNEGSKA (reference sequence). CDR3 loop: CSAPTGGSYGYTF. CDR3 DNA: TGCAGTGCTCCGACTGGGGGGTCTTATGGCTACACCTTC.

The V gene is TRBV23-1, the J gene TRBJ2-7; D not certain. Being an ORF, TRBV23-1 has a function that is uncertain. The CDR3 has 15 amino acids. V was trimmed by 7 bases and J by 6 bases, leaving 22 bases between them. The CDR3 coding sequence is TGCGCCAGCACCACCTCCGACTCCCGCCAGCCCGAGCAGTACTTC. It encodes CASTTSDSRQPEQYF.

The genes are TRBV7-2 and TRBJ2-2, with D unclear. CDR3 size: 14 residues. Germline CDR1 SGHTA, CDR2 FQGNSA. The V end was cut by 2 bases, the J end by 0 bases, with 4 bases between. CDR3 DNA sequence: TGTGCCAGCAGCTTACAAGCGAACACCGGGGAGCTGTTTTTT. This sequence encodes CASSLQANTGELFF. Combining the CDR3 with reference TRBV7-2 and TRBJ2-2 gives the whole variable domain GAGVSQSPSNKVTEKGKDVELRCDPISGHTALYWYRQSLGQGLEFLIYFQGNSAPDKSGLPSDRFSAERTGGSVSTLTIQRTQQEDSAVYLCASSLQANTGELFFGEGSRLTVL.

The chain recombines TRBV12-3 or TRBV12-4 with TRBJ2-5; D is unclear. Trimming took off 3 bases at V and 4 bases at J, with 9 bases between the two ends. The CDR3 is 13 residues long. The CDR3 region is CASSFGQTETQYF. DNA of the CDR3: TGTGCCAGCAGTTTTGGTCAGACAGAGACCCAGTACTTC.

This chain uses TRBV7-2 with TRBJ2-7, with D possibly matching TRBD2 (7 bases). The V and J ends lost 6 bases and 0 bases respectively, with 12 bases between them. The V gene's germline CDR1 is SGHTA and CDR2 FQGNSA. The CDR3 length is 14 residues. CDR3 in amino acids: CASSWRGPSYEQYF. CDR3 DNA sequence: TGTGCCAGCAGTTGGCGGGGGCCCTCCTACGAGCAGTACTTC.

The chain combines TRBV20-1 with TRBJ2-1; 8 nucleotides match TRBD2. Germline values: CDR1 DFQATT, CDR2 SNEGSKA (reference sequence). Germline trimming cut 6 bases from V and 4 bases from J; bases unmatched to any gene: 11. This CDR3 has 15 residues. The CDR3 here is CSARISGRWYNEQFF. The CDR3 DNA reads TGCAGTGCCCGAATAAGCGGGAGATGGTACAATGAGCAGTTCTTC.